This entry concerns a single T cell receptor beta chain. The target antigen is unknown. These data originate in a study of blood T cells in healthy people across ages. Study results and caveats: From one million sequenced T cells, diversity estimates were lower bounds. In older individuals, TCR beta diversity per million T cells was lower, falling roughly linearly with age.

The CDR3 is 14 residues long. The V gene end was trimmed by 6 bases and the J gene end by 0 bases; junction bases not matched to a gene: 3. Germline assignment: CDR1 SQVTM and CDR2 ANQGSEA. For the second PCR, which ran for about 6 to 11 cycles, a sample-barcoded 5' primer and a J-beta primer mix were used. Every single cDNA molecule received a tag from a template-switch adaptor with 12 random nucleotides. Using its own MiXCR run on the 5' RACE reads, TCRdb lists one record per CDR3 protein. In the table there are about 1.1 million distinct CDR3 sequences, 35% to 40% of which are singletons. Healthy Russian Caucasian donors spanned ages roughly 6 to 90 years.

The clonotype was recovered from a man aged 18-30 years in good health. Source material: blood. The gene calls are TRBV29-1 and TRBJ1-1, with 11 bases lining up with TRBD1. The CDR3 spells CSVGTGGMNTEAFF. CDR3 sequence (DNA): TGCAGCGTGGGGACAGGGGGGATGAACACTGAAGCTTTCTTT.